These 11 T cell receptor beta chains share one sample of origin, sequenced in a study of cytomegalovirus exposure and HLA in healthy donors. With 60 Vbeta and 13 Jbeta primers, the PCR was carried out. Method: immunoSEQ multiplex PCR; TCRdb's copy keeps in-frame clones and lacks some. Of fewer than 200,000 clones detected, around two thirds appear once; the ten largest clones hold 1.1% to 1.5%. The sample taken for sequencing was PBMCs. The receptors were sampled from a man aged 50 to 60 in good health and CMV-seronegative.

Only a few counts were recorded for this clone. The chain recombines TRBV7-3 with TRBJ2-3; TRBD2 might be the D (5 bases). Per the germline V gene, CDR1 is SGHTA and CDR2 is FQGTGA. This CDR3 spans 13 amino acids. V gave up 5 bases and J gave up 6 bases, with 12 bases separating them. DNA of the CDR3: TGTGCCAGCAGCCCGGACTGGCTCGATACGCAGTATTTT. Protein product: CASSPDWLDTQYF. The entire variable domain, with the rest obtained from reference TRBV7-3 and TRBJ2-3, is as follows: GAGVSQTPSNKVTEKGKYVELRCDPISGHTALYWYRQSLGQGPEFLIYFQGTGAADDSGLPNDRFFAVRPEGSVSTLKIQRTERGDSAVYLCASSPDWLDTQYFGPGTRLTVL.

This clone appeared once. The chain's CDR3 is CASSKIPGQGANSYEQYF. For the CDR3, the DNA is TGTGCCAGCAGTAAGATACCGGGACAGGGGGCCAACTCCTACGAGCAGTACTTC. This sequence joins TRBV7-9 and TRBJ2-7; 12 bases fit TRBD1. The CDR3 length is 18 residues. The junction had 12 bases not matched to a gene; V was cut back by 6 bases and J by 0 bases. CDR1 and CDR2 (germline): SEHNR, FQNEAQ (reference sequence).

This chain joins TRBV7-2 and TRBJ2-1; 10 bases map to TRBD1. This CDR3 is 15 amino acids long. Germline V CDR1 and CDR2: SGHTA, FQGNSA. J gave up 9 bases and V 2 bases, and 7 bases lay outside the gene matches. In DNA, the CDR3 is TGTGCCAGCAGCTTAAGCCGGACAGGGGGAGGTGAGCAGTTCTTC. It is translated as CASSLSRTGGGEQFF.

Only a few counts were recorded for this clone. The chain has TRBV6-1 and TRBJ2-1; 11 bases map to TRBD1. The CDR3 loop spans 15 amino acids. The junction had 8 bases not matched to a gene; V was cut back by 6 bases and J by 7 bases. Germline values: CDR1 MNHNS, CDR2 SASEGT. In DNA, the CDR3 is TGTGCCAGCAGGGGGGGACAGGGGGTAAAAAATGAGCAGTTCTTC. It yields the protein CASRGGQGVKNEQFF.

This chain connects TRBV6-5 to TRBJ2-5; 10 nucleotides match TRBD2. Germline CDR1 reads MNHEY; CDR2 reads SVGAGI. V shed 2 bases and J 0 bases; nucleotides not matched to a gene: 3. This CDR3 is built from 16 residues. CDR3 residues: CASSYLAGEYQETQYF. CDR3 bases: TGTGCCAGCAGTTACCTAGCGGGGGAGTACCAAGAGACCCAGTACTTC.

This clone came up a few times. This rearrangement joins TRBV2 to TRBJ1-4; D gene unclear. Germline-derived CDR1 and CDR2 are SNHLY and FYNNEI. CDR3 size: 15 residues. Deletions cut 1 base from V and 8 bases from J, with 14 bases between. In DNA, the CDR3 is TGTGCCAGCAGTGAAGAGAAAATCCAGCGGGAAAAACTGTTTTTT. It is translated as CASSEEKIQREKLFF.

The DNA for the CDR3 is TGTGCCAGCAGCCGAGGGACAGGGGAAAATCAGCCCCAGCATTTT. Translated: CASSRGTGENQPQHF. The rearrangement uses TRBV7-8 and TRBJ1-5; 10 positions match TRBD1. In germline, CDR1 is SGHVS, CDR2 FQNEAQ. V shed 5 bases and J 4 bases; nucleotides not matched to a gene: 5. There are 15 residues in the CDR3.

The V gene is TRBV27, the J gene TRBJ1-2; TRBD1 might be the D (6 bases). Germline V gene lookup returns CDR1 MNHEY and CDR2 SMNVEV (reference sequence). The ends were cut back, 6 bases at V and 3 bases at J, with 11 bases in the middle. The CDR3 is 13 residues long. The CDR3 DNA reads TGTGCCAGCAGCCTACAGGGTTACTATGGCTACACCTTC. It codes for CASSLQGYYGYTF.

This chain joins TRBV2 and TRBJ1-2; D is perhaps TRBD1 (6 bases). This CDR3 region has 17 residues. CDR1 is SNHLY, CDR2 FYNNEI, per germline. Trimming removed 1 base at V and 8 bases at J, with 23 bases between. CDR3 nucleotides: TGTGCCAGCAGTGAAGAAAGAGCAGGGGCCGCCCTTGGGGGCTACACCTTC. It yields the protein CASSEERAGAALGGYTF.

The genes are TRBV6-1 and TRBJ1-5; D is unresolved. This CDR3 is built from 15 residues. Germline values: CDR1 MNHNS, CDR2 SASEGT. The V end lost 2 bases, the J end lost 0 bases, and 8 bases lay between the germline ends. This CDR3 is CASSENPLSNQPQHF. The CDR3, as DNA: TGTGCCAGCAGTGAAAATCCCCTTAGCAATCAGCCCCAGCATTTT.

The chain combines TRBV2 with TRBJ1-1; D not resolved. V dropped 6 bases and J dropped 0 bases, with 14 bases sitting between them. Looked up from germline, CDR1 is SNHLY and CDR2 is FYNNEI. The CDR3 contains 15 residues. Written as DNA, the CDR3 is TGTGCCAGCAGGACGGCAAGCGGCATGAACACTGAAGCTTTCTTT. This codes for CASRTASGMNTEAFF.